The rows below give T cell receptor beta chains drawn from one sample of a study of blood T cell repertoires in COVID-19. TCRdb keeps only in-frame clones here, not all; method: immunoSEQ multiplex PCR. The sample has 70,000 to 95,000 clones, roughly 90% seen once. Sequenced sample: peripheral blood. The origin of the receptors is a human donor with active COVID-19. The donor label of this sample is uncertain. Each CDR3 is given with its conserved first and last residue. The order of the fields is V gene, D gene, J gene, clone size, CDR3 DNA, CDR3 protein. D genes are given only for firm matches. Size values are once, few and many counts, or a class for expanded clones, and some rows have none.

TRBV7-2	TRBD2	TRBJ2-5	NA	TGTGCCAGCAGCTTAGGGGGCAGCGGGGGGCAAGAGACCCAGTACTTC	CASSLGGSGGQETQYF
TRBV7-8	NA	TRBJ1-1	NA	TGTGCCAGCAGCTTAACAAGGGGGTTGCCTTTCTTT	CASSLTRGLPFF
TRBV7-2	NA	TRBJ2-7	once	TGTGCCAGCAGCGATGCTATCCTCTACGAGCAGTACTTC	CASSDAILYEQYF
TRBV28	NA	TRBJ2-7	NA	TGTGCCACTGCGGGGTCTAACTCCTACGAGCAGTACTTC	CATAGSNSYEQYF
TRBV4-3	TRBD2	TRBJ2-6	NA	TGCGCCAGCAGCCAAGACTCGACTAGCGGGGATGGTGGGGCCAACGTCCTGACTTTC	CASSQDSTSGDGGANVLTF
TRBV9	TRBD2	TRBJ2-7	NA	TGTGCCAGCAGCGTAGGTAGCGGGGGATTGTACGAGCAGTACTTC	CASSVGSGGLYEQYF
TRBV20-1	NA	TRBJ2-1	once	TGCAGTGCTAGTCATCCCAGGGCCCCTTCCTACAATGAGCAGTTCTTC	CSASHPRAPSYNEQFF
TRBV5-6	TRBD1	TRBJ2-5	NA	TGTGCCAGCAGCCCAGGACAGGGTCAAGAGACCCAGTACTTC	CASSPGQGQETQYF
TRBV6-5	TRBD1	TRBJ2-6	NA	TGTGCCAGCACCGAGACAGGGAGTGGGGCCAACGTCCTGACTTTC	CASTETGSGANVLTF
TRBV6-6	TRBD1	TRBJ1-2	once	TGTGCCAGCAGTTACTATGGGACAGGTGATGGCTACACCTTC	CASSYYGTGDGYTF
TRBV27	TRBD1	TRBJ2-7	few	TGTGCCAGCAGGGGACAGGGGGCCTACGAGCAGTACTTC	CASRGQGAYEQYF
TRBV28	NA	TRBJ2-3	NA	TGTGCCAGCAGCATCGGGAGCACAGATACGCAGTATTTT	CASSIGSTDTQYF
TRBV6-1	TRBD1	TRBJ1-2	few	TGTGCCAGCAGTGACGACAGGGCTGTTACTGGCTACACCTTC	CASSDDRAVTGYTF
TRBV7-9	TRBD1	TRBJ1-5	NA	TGTGCCAGCAGCTCGGACAGGGTTAAGGGAAATCAGCCCCAGCATTTT	CASSSDRVKGNQPQHF
TRBV7-7	TRBD2	TRBJ2-5	NA	TGTGCTAGCAGCCGTGACCTTGGGGGGGTAAAAGAGACCCAGTACTTC	CASSRDLGGVKETQYF
TRBV5-1	NA	TRBJ1-2	NA	TGCGCCAGCAGCTTTTACGGGTACGGTGGCTACACCTTC	CASSFYGYGGYTF
TRBV7-2	TRBD1	TRBJ1-4	NA	TGTGCCAGCACCTTCGACAGGGCGACTGAAAAACTGTTTTTT	CASTFDRATEKLFF
TRBV5-4	NA	TRBJ2-1	NA	TGTGCCAGCCGGGGACAAGGGCCCTACAATGAGCAGTTCTTC	CASRGQGPYNEQFF
TRBV24-1	TRBD2	TRBJ2-5	NA	TGTGCCACCAGTGACAGGACTAGCGGGGAAGAGACCCAGTACTTC	CATSDRTSGEETQYF
TRBV18	TRBD2	TRBJ2-5	NA	TGTGCCAGCTCACCAGTGGCTAGCGGGGAGGAGACCCAGTACTTC	CASSPVASGEETQYF
TRBV5-4	NA	TRBJ2-3	NA	TGTGCCAGCAGCGGTGGAGGGGTCGCGGCGGATACGCAGTATTTT	CASSGGGVAADTQYF
TRBV15	NA	TRBJ1-1	NA	TGTGCCACCAGCAGAGGACAGTGGGGTTCTAACACTGAAGCTTTCTTT	CATSRGQWGSNTEAFF
TRBV3-1/TRBV3-2	TRBD1	TRBJ1-3	NA	TGTGCCAGCAGCCAGAGGGACAGGGGGCAATCTGGAAACACCATATATTTT	CASSQRDRGQSGNTIYF
TRBV18	NA	TRBJ1-1	NA	TGTGCCAGCTCACCACCGCGACAAAGGAACACTGAAGCTTTCTTT	CASSPPRQRNTEAFF
TRBV12-3/TRBV12-4	TRBD1	TRBJ1-2	NA	TGTGCCAGCAGCACTGACAGGGGCGATGGCTACACCTTC	CASSTDRGDGYTF
TRBV11-3	NA	TRBJ1-1	NA	TGTGCCAGCAGCCCAGGACCGGGGAGCACTGAAGCTTTCTTT	CASSPGPGSTEAFF
TRBV7-9	TRBD1	TRBJ1-2	few	TGTGCCAGCACAACAGGGGGATTGGGCTACACCTTC	CASTTGGLGYTF
TRBV4-3	NA	TRBJ2-2	NA	TGCGCCAGCAGCCAAGAGTTAATCACCGGGGAGCTGTTTTTT	CASSQELITGELFF
TRBV7-3	TRBD1	TRBJ1-2	many	TGTGCCAGCAGCTGGGGACAGGGGGAGGACTATGGCTACACCTTC	CASSWGQGEDYGYTF
TRBV24-1	TRBD1	TRBJ2-7	NA	TGTGCCACCAGTGATTTGCACTTCACCGGGACAGGGAGGATCTACGAGCAGTACTTC	CATSDLHFTGTGRIYEQYF
TRBV12-5	TRBD1	TRBJ1-1	NA	TGTGCTAGTGGTTTCTTCCGACAGGGCTGGAGCACTGAAGCTTTCTTT	CASGFFRQGWSTEAFF
TRBV7-2	TRBD2	TRBJ2-5	NA	TGTGCCAGCAGCTTAGTCGGTAGCGGGGGAGAGACCCAGTACTTC	CASSLVGSGGETQYF
TRBV20-1	TRBD1	TRBJ1-5	NA	TGCAGTGCTAGTGGGGACAGCTCCGGGCCCCAGCATTTT	CSASGDSSGPQHF
TRBV21-1	NA	TRBJ2-2	NA	TGTGCCAGCAGCGAACCAGGCACCGGGGAGCTGTTTTTT	CASSEPGTGELFF
TRBV30	TRBD2	TRBJ2-1	NA	TGTGCCTGGAGTGTAATGCTAGCGGGAAACAATGAGCAGTTCTTC	CAWSVMLAGNNEQFF
TRBV7-9	TRBD2	TRBJ2-1	NA	TGTGCCAGCAGCGAACCGGGACTAGCGGATTACAATGAGCAGTTCTTC	CASSEPGLADYNEQFF
TRBV18	NA	TRBJ1-6	NA	TGTGCCAGCTCAACCCGACAGAGCTATTCACCCCTCCACTTT	CASSTRQSYSPLHF
TRBV10-3	NA	TRBJ1-2	NA	TGTGCCATCAGCGCGGGGGGGGAAGGCGGCTACACCTTC	CAISAGGEGGYTF
TRBV2	NA	TRBJ2-1	NA	TGTGCCAGCAACCCGCAGAATGAGCAGTTCTTC	CASNPQNEQFF
TRBV6-2/TRBV6-3	NA	TRBJ1-1	NA	TGTGCCAGCAGCCGCTTCCGACACCAGAACACTGAAGCTTTCTTT	CASSRFRHQNTEAFF
TRBV7-9	NA	TRBJ1-5	NA	TGTGCCAGCAGCTCCCAGGGTTCCAATCAGCCCCAGCATTTT	CASSSQGSNQPQHF
TRBV2	TRBD2	TRBJ2-7	NA	TGTGCCAGCAGAGGACCCGGGACTAGCGAATACGAGCAGTACTTC	CASRGPGTSEYEQYF
TRBV4-1	TRBD1	TRBJ1-1	once	TGCGCCAGCAGCCATGGACAGGGCGTCACTGAAGCTTTCTTT	CASSHGQGVTEAFF
TRBV10-3	TRBD1	TRBJ2-7	NA	TGTGCCATCAGTGAGTCGGGACAGGGGCCTCCCTACGAGCAGTACTTC	CAISESGQGPPYEQYF
TRBV16	TRBD1	TRBJ1-4	NA	TGTGCCAGCAGCCCATACAGGGGTAATGAAAAACTGTTTTTT	CASSPYRGNEKLFF
TRBV7-9	TRBD1	TRBJ2-7	NA	TGTGCCAGCAGGCGACAGGGGAAGGTCGGCGAGCAGTACTTC	CASRRQGKVGEQYF
TRBV5-5	NA	TRBJ2-7	NA	TGTGCCAGCAGCAATGGACTGATTTCCTACGAGCAGTACTTC	CASSNGLISYEQYF
TRBV7-6	TRBD2	TRBJ2-1	once	TGTGCCAGCAGCTTAGTTACGGCGGGGGGCCGCTACAATGAGCAGTTCTTC	CASSLVTAGGRYNEQFF
TRBV5-6	NA	TRBJ2-3	NA	TGTGCCAGCAGTTTACAGACGGATACGCAGTATTTT	CASSLQTDTQYF
TRBV7-2	NA	TRBJ1-5	NA	TGTGCCAGCAGCTTAATGGGGGGTAGCAATCAGCCCCAGCATTTT	CASSLMGGSNQPQHF
TRBV5-1	NA	TRBJ2-7	few	TGCGCCAGCAGCTTGGATTTCAGGTCCTACGAGCAGTACTTC	CASSLDFRSYEQYF
TRBV7-2	NA	TRBJ1-1	once	TGTGCCAGCAGCTTAGAGGGGCTTGGGACTGAAGCTTTCTTT	CASSLEGLGTEAFF
TRBV7-7	TRBD2	TRBJ2-7	NA	TGTGCCAGCCCGCCCCGGACTAGGGCCTACGAGCAGTACTTC	CASPPRTRAYEQYF
TRBV20-1	NA	TRBJ2-1	NA	TGCAGTGCGAAGGAGGTGGCAGAGCAGTTCTTC	CSAKEVAEQFF
TRBV28	NA	TRBJ2-7	NA	TGTGCCAGCAGCCCCAGGAGGATTAACGAGCAGTACTTC	CASSPRRINEQYF
TRBV19	NA	TRBJ1-2	few	TGTGCCAGTAGTATCTTCGGGGACTATGGCTACACCTTC	CASSIFGDYGYTF
TRBV7-9	TRBD1	TRBJ2-7	NA	TGTGCCAGCAGCTTAGTAGGCGGGCGGACAGGGGGCAGCGAGCAGTACTTC	CASSLVGGRTGGSEQYF
TRBV6-5	TRBD1	TRBJ1-3	NA	TGTGCCAGCAGTAGAACAGGGGGCTCTGGAAACACCATATATTTT	CASSRTGGSGNTIYF
TRBV2	TRBD2	TRBJ2-7	NA	TGTGCCAGCACTCCGATGGGAGGGTACGAGCAGTACTTC	CASTPMGGYEQYF
TRBV28	TRBD1	TRBJ2-3	NA	TGTGCCAGCAGCTCCGGGACAGGGCTCCCAGATACGCAGTATTTT	CASSSGTGLPDTQYF